This paragraph covers one T cell receptor beta chain sequence. 60 Vbeta and 13 Jbeta primers were used in PCR. Generated by immunoSEQ multiplex PCR, the TCRdb table keeps only in-frame clones and is missing some. The profile shows 300,000 or so clones, about four fifths of them singletons. This entry belongs to a study of cytomegalovirus exposure and HLA in healthy donors. Germline loops: CDR1 KGHSH, CDR2 LQKENI. CDR3 length: 14 amino acids. The V gene lost 2 bases and the J gene lost 5 bases, with 10 bases spanning the gap. This TCR was recovered from a woman in her thirties or forties in good health and CMV-seropositive. The sequencing input was PBMCs. The V and J genes are TRBV18 and TRBJ2-1, with D perhaps TRBD1 (7 bases). CDR3 sequence (DNA): TGTGCCAGCTCACCAGTCAGGGGGGACAATGAGCAGTTCTTC. Amino acids: CASSPVRGDNEQFF.